A single sample gave rise to the 27 T cell receptor beta chains below, sequenced in a study of cytotoxic CD8 clonotypes in ibrutinib-treated CLL. This table comes from immunoSEQ multiplex PCR, and its TCRdb copy is limited to in-frame clones, with some not included. The sample lists about 130,000 clones, about 79% occurring once. The sample was PBMCs, taken after 12 months of ibrutinib treatment. The source of these receptors is a human donor with chronic lymphocytic leukemia.

The genes are TRBV2 and TRBJ1-2; D perhaps matches TRBD1 (5 bases). V lost 9 bases and J lost 7, with 15 bases in between. This CDR3 is built from 12 residues. CDR1 and CDR2 from the germline V gene are SNHLY and FYNNEI. CDR3 amino acids: CARTVGGGGYTF. The CDR3 bases are TGTGCCAGGACCGTCGGGGGAGGTGGCTACACCTTC.

Only a few counts were recorded for this clone. The chain recombines TRBV7-9 with TRBJ1-1; D is ambiguous. Deletions cut 3 bases from V and 1 base from J, with 12 bases between. CDR1 SEHNR and CDR2 FQNEAQ come from the germline V gene (reference sequence). The CDR3 consists of 15 residues. The CDR3 spells CASSFGRKGNTEAFF. CDR3 DNA sequence: TGTGCCAGCAGCTTTGGTCGGAAGGGGAACACTGAAGCTTTCTTT.

This clone occurred once. The rearrangement links TRBV11-1 to TRBJ2-7; 12 bases line up with TRBD2. CDR3 length: 15 amino acids. Unmatched junction bases numbered 3, after V lost 6 bases and J lost 0 bases. The V gene's germline CDR1 is SGHAT and CDR2 FQDESV (reference sequence). The chain's CDR3 is CASRPSGRASYEQYF. The CDR3 DNA is TGTGCCAGCAGACCTAGCGGGAGGGCCTCCTACGAGCAGTACTTC.

The chain joins TRBV5-6 to TRBJ2-1, with 7 bases identical to TRBD2. This CDR3 has 16 amino acids. CDR1 and CDR2 from the germline V gene are SGHDT and YYEEEE. J gave up 7 bases and V 2 bases, and 12 bases lay outside the gene matches. Written as DNA, the CDR3 is TGTGCCAGCAGCTTTGCGGGGGTATCGTTGGGTAATGAGCAGTTCTTC. Translation: CASSFAGVSLGNEQFF. Complete variable domain (other parts from reference TRBV5-6 and TRBJ2-1): DAGVTQSPTHLIKTRGQQVTLRCSPKSGHDTVSWYQQALGQGPQFIFQYYEEEERQRGNFPDRFSGHQFPNYSSELNVNALLLGDSALYLCASSFAGVSLGNEQFFGPGTRLTVL.

This clone has a single count. Written as DNA, the CDR3 is TGCGCCAGCAGCTTGGCCTCAGGCGGCGGGATCTCATCTTTTGAGCAGTTCTTC. It is translated as CASSLASGGGISSFEQFF. The chain employs TRBV5-1 and TRBJ2-1, with D possibly being TRBD2 (6 bases). The CDR3 is 18 amino acids. Germline CDR1 is SGHRS and CDR2 is YFSETQ. V was clipped by 0 bases and J by 9 bases, with 25 bases between them.

V and J are TRBV5-4 and TRBJ2-1; possibly TRBD2 for D (5 bases). CDR3 length equals 16 residues. The V gene lost 0 bases and the J gene lost 0 bases, with 10 bases spanning the gap. Germline V gene lookup returns CDR1 SGHNT and CDR2 YYREEE (reference sequence). DNA for the CDR3: TGTGCCAGCAGCTTGGATCTAGCAGACTCCTACAATGAGCAGTTCTTC. Its protein is CASSLDLADSYNEQFF.

The rearrangement joins TRBV2 to TRBJ2-7, with TRBD2 matching over 9 bases. Germline assignment: CDR1 SNHLY and CDR2 FYNNEI. CDR3 length: 13 residues. The V and J ends lost 4 bases and 3 bases, in that order; junction bases with no gene match: 1. Written as DNA, the CDR3 is TGTGCCAGCAGTGGAGCGGGAGGCTACGAGCAGTACTTC. Protein: CASSGAGGYEQYF.

The V call is TRBV9, the J call TRBJ2-7; TRBD1 matches at 8 bases. Per the germline V gene, CDR1 is SGDLS and CDR2 is YYNGEE. V lost 0 bases to trimming and J lost 6 bases; unmatched junction nucleotides: 14. CDR3 length equals 17 residues. The CDR3 here is CASSVASQGAWMGEQYF. CDR3 sequence (DNA): TGTGCCAGCAGCGTAGCTTCCCAGGGGGCTTGGATGGGCGAGCAGTACTTC.

The chain couples TRBV15 to TRBJ2-7, with 8 bases aligning to TRBD2. Germline loops: CDR1 LNHNV, CDR2 YYDKDF (reference sequence). CDR3 length equals 16 residues. Trimming removed 5 bases from V and 4 bases from J; junction bases left unmatched: 13. CDR3 residues: CATSAGSGGRTYEQYF. The CDR3 nucleotides are TGTGCCACCAGCGCGGGATCCGGCGGGAGGACATACGAGCAGTACTTC.

The chain uses TRBV27 and TRBJ1-1; D is undetermined. The CDR3 loop spans 13 amino acids. Per the germline V gene, CDR1 is MNHEY and CDR2 is SMNVEV (reference sequence). Between the trimmed V and J ends, which lost 3 bases and 1 base, there was a span of 6 bases. CDR3 sequence: CASSFIRNTEAFF. The CDR3 DNA is TGTGCCAGCAGTTTTATACGGAACACTGAAGCTTTCTTT.

The chain links TRBV2 to TRBJ2-3; D ambiguous. This CDR3 has 15 amino acids. Germline CDR1 is SNHLY and CDR2 is FYNNEI. V lost 3 bases and J 5 bases, leaving 15 bases between the germline ends. CDR3 DNA sequence: TGTGCCAGCAGTGAGGACGCAGCCACCAAAGATACGCAGTATTTT. Its translation is CASSEDAATKDTQYF.

V is TRBV2 and J is TRBJ2-7; D is possibly TRBD1 (6 bases). The germline V and J ends were trimmed by 3 bases and 2 bases, with 11 bases remaining between them. The CDR3 spans 14 residues. Germline V gene lookup returns CDR1 SNHLY and CDR2 FYNNEI. CDR3 loop: CASSEGRGTYEQYF. DNA for the CDR3: TGTGCCAGCAGTGAGGGCAGGGGAACCTACGAGCAGTACTTC. The full variable domain, its missing parts supplied by reference TRBV2 and TRBJ2-7, is EPEVTQTPSHQVTQMGQEVILRCVPISNHLYFYWYRQILGQKVEFLVSFYNNEISEKSEIFDDQFSVERPDGSNFTLKIRSTKLEDSAMYFCASSEGRGTYEQYFGPGTRLTVT.

This chain joins TRBV11-2 and TRBJ2-1, with TRBD1 identical over 10 bases. CDR3 length: 16 amino acids. Looked up from germline, CDR1 is SGHAT and CDR2 is FQNNGV. V shed 5 bases, J shed 3 bases, and the junction held 7 bases outside the gene matches. The CDR3 coding sequence is TGTGCCAGCAGCGGACGGACAGGGGGGAACTACAATGAGCAGTTCTTC. As protein: CASSGRTGGNYNEQFF.

The V gene is TRBV7-8, the J gene TRBJ2-5; 10 positions agree with TRBD2. The CDR3 runs 20 residues. The ends lost 5 bases at V and 2 bases at J; junction bases unmatched: 20. Germline CDR1 is SGHVS and CDR2 is FQNEAQ. The CDR3 here is CASSHLWSGRAVRKQETQYF. In DNA form, the CDR3 reads TGTGCCAGCAGCCACCTTTGGAGCGGGAGGGCCGTAAGAAAGCAAGAGACCCAGTACTTC.

This rearrangement joins TRBV4-3 to TRBJ2-7; maybe TRBD2 (6 bases). Per the germline V gene, CDR1 is LGHNA and CDR2 is YSLEER. With 3 bases removed from V and 2 bases from J, the gap between germline ends came to 17 bases. This CDR3 has 16 amino acids. The CDR3 DNA reads as TGCGCCAGCAGCCACGGCCGTTCTAGCGCGCCCTACGAGCAGTACTTC. Its translation: CASSHGRSSAPYEQYF.

The gene calls are TRBV11-2 and TRBJ2-7, with 8 bases lining up with TRBD2. Looked up from germline, CDR1 is SGHAT and CDR2 is FQNNGV. V dropped 4 bases and J dropped 0; count of bases not matched to a gene: 5. The CDR3 loop spans 15 amino acids. DNA for the CDR3: TGTGCCAGCAGCTCCCTAGCGGGTAACTCCTACGAGCAGTACTTC. Translated, it gives CASSSLAGNSYEQYF.

The chain joins TRBV9 to TRBJ1-2, with D maybe TRBD1 (5 bases). The CDR3 totals 15 residues. The V end was cut by 0 bases, the J end by 4 bases, with 13 bases between. Looked up from germline, CDR1 is SGDLS and CDR2 is YYNGEE. CDR3 sequence (DNA): TGTGCCAGCAGCGTAGTCGGGCAGGGAGGCTATGGCTACACCTTC. This sequence encodes CASSVVGQGGYGYTF.

The chain links TRBV5-4 to TRBJ1-2; the D gene is possibly TRBD1 (5 bases). In germline, CDR1 is SGHNT, CDR2 YYREEE (reference sequence). Trimming removed 5 bases from V and 2 bases from J, with 13 bases in between. This CDR3 has 14 residues. DNA for the CDR3: TGTGCCAGCAGAATTGACTGGGGCAACTATGGCTACACCTTC. Encoded protein: CASRIDWGNYGYTF.

The genes are TRBV9 and TRBJ2-1, with D uncertain. Looked up from germline, CDR1 is SGDLS and CDR2 is YYNGEE. The CDR3 has 13 residues. V was trimmed by 4 bases and J by 16 bases, leaving 21 bases between them. This CDR3 is CASSPQALYPTFF. As DNA, the CDR3 is TGTGCCAGCAGCCCGCAAGCTCTCTACCCTACCTTCTTC.

V is TRBV13 and J is TRBJ2-1; 8 bases fit TRBD2. Per the germline V gene, CDR1 is PRHDT and CDR2 is FYEKMQ (reference sequence). V trimming: 5 bases; J trimming: 2 bases; junction bases outside the gene matches: 5. The CDR3 contains 15 residues. The CDR3, as DNA: TGTGCCAGCAGCATCATAGCGGGACCCTACAATGAGCAGTTCTTC. Translated, it gives CASSIIAGPYNEQFF.

This clone was counted a few times. The chain has TRBV6-5 and TRBJ2-1; D is possibly TRBD1 (5 bases). Germline V gene data show CDR1 as MNHEY and CDR2 as SVGAGI. This CDR3 spans 13 amino acids. Trimming removed 6 bases at V and 2 bases at J, with 8 bases between. The CDR3 here is CASRQVTYNEQFF. In DNA, the CDR3 is TGTGCCAGCAGACAGGTTACCTACAATGAGCAGTTCTTC.

The V and J genes are TRBV6-6 and TRBJ2-5; D gene ambiguous. V dropped 7 bases and J dropped 1 base, with 13 bases sitting between them. Germline CDR1 reads MNHNY; CDR2 reads SVGAGI (reference sequence). The CDR3 is made up of 14 amino acids. The CDR3 loop is CASTYTRLQETQYF. The DNA of the CDR3 is TGTGCCAGCACCTACACGAGACTCCAAGAGACCCAGTACTTC.

The chain recombines TRBV4-3 with TRBJ2-1; TRBD2 agrees at 8 bases. The ends lost 5 bases at V and 8 bases at J; junction bases unmatched: 14. Germline V gene data show CDR1 as LGHNA and CDR2 as YSLEER. The CDR3 runs to 16 residues. CDR3 residues: CASSESGSWARDEQFF. In nucleotides, the CDR3 is TGCGCCAGCAGCGAAAGCGGGAGCTGGGCCAGAGATGAGCAGTTCTTC.

This chain joins TRBV9 and TRBJ1-5; 10 bases match TRBD1. V was clipped by 1 base and J by 2 bases; unmatched bases: 9. The CDR3 is 18 residues long. CDR1 SGDLS and CDR2 YYNGEE come from the germline V gene. CDR3 protein: CASSVKVTGGEGNQPQHF. The CDR3 nucleotides are TGTGCCAGCAGCGTAAAGGTGACAGGGGGCGAAGGCAATCAGCCCCAGCATTTT.

The chain uses TRBV7-2 and TRBJ2-7; 14 positions match TRBD2. The CDR3 is made up of 15 amino acids. V lost 4 bases, J lost 7 bases, and 6 bases stayed unmatched. The V gene's germline CDR1 is SGHTA and CDR2 FQGNSA. CDR3 protein: CASSSWTSGRLEQYF. CDR3 in DNA: TGTGCCAGCAGCTCCTGGACTAGCGGGAGGCTTGAGCAGTACTTC.

J is TRBJ2-1 and V is TRBV11-2, with TRBD2 identical over 11 bases. Germline CDR1 SGHAT, CDR2 FQNNGV. With 1 base clipped from V and 3 bases from J, the junction kept 2 bases outside the gene matches. There are 16 residues in the CDR3. In nucleotides, the CDR3 is TGTGCCAGCAGCTTAGCGGGACTAGCGGTCTACAATGAGCAGTTCTTC. Translated: CASSLAGLAVYNEQFF.

The chain couples TRBV19 to TRBJ2-7, with D hard to call. The germline gives CDR1 LNHDA, CDR2 SQIVND (reference sequence). V was pared by 5 bases and J by 5 bases, with 19 bases between. The CDR3 has 15 residues. DNA for the CDR3: TGTGCCAGTAGTCCCCTCGTGGTGGGCCCCAACGAGCAGTACTTC. Protein product: CASSPLVVGPNEQYF.